A single sample gave rise to the 2 T cell receptor beta chains below, sequenced in a study of molecular identifiers for immune sequencing clone quantification. TCRdb independently ran MiXCR on the PCR reads; one entry per CDR3 protein. The table has roughly 320,000 distinct CDR3 sequences, under 25% seen once. Input material: naive CD8+ T cells from blood, with Jurkat cell RNA spiked in. Subset defined: FACS-sorted CD8+CD4-CCR7+CD45RA+ naive T cells. The source of these receptors is a human donor in good health. Some libraries in this study had Jurkat cell RNA spiked in.

To note about this clonotype: A much larger clone differs by one base, so this may be a read error. This chain links TRBV6-6 with TRBJ2-7; 7 nucleotides agree with TRBD1. The J call may be mistaken, given a closer DNA end match to TRBJ2-1. Germline lookup yields CDR1 MNHNY and CDR2 SVGAGI (reference sequence). CDR3 length: 11 residues. The CDR3 protein is CASSFRQGQFF. The CDR3, as DNA: TGTGCCAGCAGTTTCAGACAGGGGCAGTTCTTC.

About this clonotype itself: This may come from a read error, since a much larger clone is one base off. The chain is built from TRBV29-1 and TRBJ2-3; D might be TRBD2 (5 bases). Germline values: CDR1 SQVTM, CDR2 ANQGSEA. Trimming removed 4 bases from V and 2 bases from J, with 13 bases in between. The CDR3 covers 14 residues. The CDR3 DNA sequence: TGCAGCGTTGGGGGTGAGCGGTACACAGATACGCAGTATTTT. Protein: CSVGGERYTDTQYF.